One and the same sample provided the 29 T cell receptor beta chains below, sequenced in a study of T cell responses to AZD1222 COVID-19 vaccine. The repertoire was sequenced with immunoSEQ multiplex PCR; TCRdb's copy has only in-frame clones and lacks some. The table includes 160,000 or so clones, just under 90% detected once. Sequencing used peripheral blood, obtained 28 days after the second dose of the MenACWY control vaccine. These receptors came from an adult who received the MenACWY meningococcal vaccine as a control.

V and J are TRBV14 and TRBJ2-3; D unresolved. Germline V lookup: CDR1 SGHDN, CDR2 FVKESK. CDR3 length equals 16 residues. Trimming cost V 3 bases and J 6 bases, with 19 bases left between them. CDR3 DNA sequence: TGTGCCAGCAGCCAGCTGGTGGAGTCACCTCAGGATACGCAGTATTTT. It encodes CASSQLVESPQDTQYF.

The chain links TRBV2 to TRBJ1-4, with TRBD1 matching over 7 bases. Germline-derived CDR1 and CDR2 are SNHLY and FYNNEI. The V and J ends lost 6 bases and 4 bases, in that order; junction bases with no gene match: 8. This CDR3 spans 15 amino acids. The CDR3 nucleotides are TGTGCCAGCAGAGAAACCGGGACAGATAATGAAAAACTGTTTTTT. Protein product: CASRETGTDNEKLFF.

This chain uses TRBV9 with TRBJ1-1, with TRBD1 matching over 8 bases. Trimming cost V 3 bases and J 11 bases; bases outside gene matches: 12. CDR1 and CDR2 (germline): SGDLS, YYNGEE. The CDR3 length is 14 residues. CDR3 bases: TGTGCCAGCAGCGCCCCGGACAGGGCCGGCCGGGCTTTCTTT. This codes for CASSAPDRAGRAFF.

The chain is built from TRBV3-1 (or the pseudogene TRBV3-2) and TRBJ2-2; D unresolved. This CDR3 comprises 16 residues. V dropped 7 bases and J dropped 6 bases, with 21 bases sitting between them. The V gene's germline CDR1 is LGHDT and CDR2 YNNKEL (reference sequence). This chain's CDR3 is CASTPRWEERAGELFF. CDR3 in DNA: TGTGCCAGCACTCCCCGATGGGAAGAGAGAGCCGGGGAGCTGTTTTTT.

This clone was recorded once. V is TRBV2 and J is TRBJ2-2; D is undetermined. The CDR3 runs 13 residues. Trimming took 5 bases from V and 5 from J, leaving 9 bases between them. Germline V lookup: CDR1 SNHLY, CDR2 FYNNEI. DNA of the CDR3: TGTGCCAGCAGTCCAGGAGAGACCGGGGAGCTGTTTTTT. This translates into CASSPGETGELFF.

This chain links TRBV5-5 with TRBJ2-6; TRBD1 aligns across 8 bases. Losses at the gene ends were 2 bases for V and 6 bases for J; bases not matched to a gene: 16. The CDR3 runs to 19 residues. CDR1 and CDR2 from the germline V gene are SGHKS and YYEKEE (reference sequence). The CDR3 region is CASSLVWGQEPWSANVLTF. CDR3 sequence (DNA): TGTGCCAGCAGCTTAGTGTGGGGACAGGAGCCCTGGTCGGCCAACGTCCTGACTTTC. Combining the CDR3 with reference TRBV5-5 and TRBJ2-6 gives the whole variable domain DAGVTQSPTHLIKTRGQQVTLRCSPISGHKSVSWYQQVLGQGPQFIFQYYEKEERGRGNFPDRFSARQFPNYSSELNVNALLLGDSALYLCASSLVWGQEPWSANVLTFGAGSRLTVL.

The V and J genes are TRBV29-1 and TRBJ2-7; D gene unclear. There are 11 residues in the CDR3. Germline V gene lookup returns CDR1 SQVTM and CDR2 ANQGSEA. V lost 4 bases, J lost 3 bases, and 7 bases lay in between. The CDR3 sequence is CSVADGYEQYF. CDR3 bases: TGCAGCGTTGCGGACGGCTACGAGCAGTACTTC.

This clone appeared a single time. Different DNA sequences within this sample yield the same CDR3. This chain links TRBV12-3 or TRBV12-4 with TRBJ1-1, with TRBD1 identical over 7 bases. V dropped 6 bases and J dropped 3; count of bases not matched to a gene: 4. CDR3 length equals 13 residues. Here the CDR3 reads CASSLTGDTEAFF. The CDR3 DNA reads TGTGCCAGCAGCCTTACAGGGGACACTGAAGCTTTCTTT.

The rearrangement uses TRBV4-3 and TRBJ2-1, with D hard to call. The germline V and J ends were trimmed by 1 base and 1 base, with 8 bases remaining between them. Germline CDR1 is LGHNA and CDR2 is YSLEER. The CDR3 is 15 residues long. CDR3 bases: TGCGCCAGCAGCCAAGTTAGGGAATCCTACAATGAGCAGTTCTTC. It yields the protein CASSQVRESYNEQFF.

V and J are TRBV6-2 or TRBV6-3 and TRBJ1-1; D perhaps matches TRBD1 (5 bases). The CDR3 consists of 13 residues. Germline CDR1 MNHEY, CDR2 SVGEGT. V gave up 5 bases and J gave up 1 base, with 8 bases separating them. The CDR3 loop is CASSRQPNTEAFF. The DNA of the CDR3 is TGTGCCAGCAGTCGACAGCCGAACACTGAAGCTTTCTTT.

DNA for the CDR3: TGTGCCAGCAGCCAAGAAGTACAGTCGAGCTACGAGCAGTACTTC. Translated, it gives CASSQEVQSSYEQYF. The rearrangement links TRBV4-2 to TRBJ2-7, with D unresolved. Germline V gene sequence: CDR1 LGHNA, CDR2 YNFKEQ. The length of the CDR3 is 15 residues. Trimming pared 0 bases from V and 3 bases from J, leaving 12 bases between.

The chain joins TRBV7-2 to TRBJ1-3, with TRBD1 matching over 8 bases. Germline loops: CDR1 SGHTA, CDR2 FQGNSA. Germline trimming cut 5 bases from V and 0 bases from J; bases unmatched to any gene: 9. CDR3 length equals 17 residues. The CDR3 DNA reads TGTGCCAGCAGCCCGGGACAGGCGGGGGACTCTGGAAACACCATATATTTT. Amino acid sequence: CASSPGQAGDSGNTIYF.

The chain carries TRBV11-2 and TRBJ1-5; D is unclear. CDR1 is SGHAT, CDR2 FQNNGV, per germline. V was cut by 1 base and J by 6 bases, with 7 bases left in between. There are 13 residues in the CDR3. The CDR3 DNA sequence: TGTGCCAGCAGCTTAGGAGGAGTTCAGCCCCAGCATTTT. Encoded protein: CASSLGGVQPQHF.

The chain uses TRBV29-1 and TRBJ2-2; TRBD1 aligns across 8 bases. V was pared by 3 bases and J by 4 bases, with 7 bases of the junction left unmatched. The length of the CDR3 is 15 residues. Germline lookup yields CDR1 SQVTM and CDR2 ANQGSEA. The CDR3 sequence: CSVDLHGTGTGELFF. The CDR3 coding sequence is TGCAGCGTTGACCTTCACGGGACAGGCACCGGGGAGCTGTTTTTT.

A few counts support this clone. The chain carries TRBV28 and TRBJ1-2; D remains ambiguous. CDR1 is MDHEN, CDR2 SYDVKM, per germline. V dropped 3 bases and J dropped 3 bases, with 11 bases sitting between them. This CDR3 has 14 amino acids. In DNA form, the CDR3 reads TGTGCCAGCAGTTTGATGCCTGCAGACTATGGCTACACCTTC. This gives the protein CASSLMPADYGYTF.

The chain recombines TRBV30 with TRBJ1-1; D unresolved. Germline CDR1 and CDR2: GTSNPN and SVGIG (reference sequence). This CDR3 spans 13 amino acids. Trimming took 0 bases from V and 0 from J, leaving 5 bases between them. The CDR3 sequence is CAWSVNLNTEAFF. Written as DNA, the CDR3 is TGTGCCTGGAGTGTAAACCTGAACACTGAAGCTTTCTTT.

The rearrangement uses TRBV4-1 and TRBJ2-1, with TRBD1 matching over 10 bases. From germline, CDR1 is MGHRA and CDR2 YSYEKL. With 3 bases clipped from V and 8 bases from J, the junction kept 10 bases outside the gene matches. The CDR3 sequence is 16 residues long. CDR3 protein: CASSHIRQGAPDEQFF. CDR3 nucleotide sequence: TGCGCCAGCAGCCACATACGACAGGGGGCGCCGGATGAGCAGTTCTTC.

The chain is built from TRBV6-5 and TRBJ2-2, with 10 nucleotides matching TRBD1. V dropped 2 bases and J dropped 4; count of bases not matched to a gene: 1. Germline-derived CDR1 and CDR2 are MNHEY and SVGAGI. The CDR3 length is 15 residues. CDR3 bases: TGTGCCAGCAGTTACCGGACAGGGGGCACCGGGGAGCTGTTTTTT. Translated, it gives CASSYRTGGTGELFF.

The V and J genes are TRBV18 and TRBJ1-1, with no clear D. CDR3 length equals 16 residues. Germline assignment: CDR1 KGHSH and CDR2 LQKENI. V was shortened by 3 bases and J by 4 bases, with 18 bases between the two germline ends. The CDR3, as DNA: TGTGCCAGCTCACCGCTAGCTGCGGCTTCCGGCACTGAAGCTTTCTTT. Its protein is CASSPLAAASGTEAFF. Combining the CDR3 with reference TRBV18 and TRBJ1-1 gives the whole variable domain NAGVMQNPRHLVRRRGQEARLRCSPMKGHSHVYWYRQLPEEGLKFMVYLQKENIIDESGMPKERFSAEFPKEGPSILRIQQVVRGDSAAYFCASSPLAAASGTEAFFGQGTRLTVV.

This chain uses TRBV27 with TRBJ2-7; the match to TRBD1 covers 12 bases. Germline CDR1 and CDR2: MNHEY and SMNVEV (reference sequence). V lost 10 bases, J lost 4 bases, and 5 bases stayed unmatched. This CDR3 spans 13 amino acids. CDR3 sequence (DNA): TGTGCCACCGGGACAGGGGGCAGGTACGAGCAGTACTTC. Translated: CATGTGGRYEQYF.

J is TRBJ1-2 and V is TRBV18, with D tentatively TRBD1 (5 bases). V was pared by 4 bases and J by 7 bases, with 13 bases between. CDR3 size: 13 residues. Germline CDR1 KGHSH, CDR2 LQKENI. CDR3 loop: CASSLSREGGYTF. CDR3 nucleotide sequence: TGTGCCAGCTCACTCTCCAGGGAGGGTGGCTACACCTTC.

The chain combines TRBV7-2 with TRBJ2-7, with D possibly matching TRBD1 (6 bases). The CDR3 consists of 12 residues. V was clipped by 2 bases and J by 4 bases, with 6 bases between them. Germline lookup yields CDR1 SGHTA and CDR2 FQGNSA. Here the CDR3 DNA reads TGTGCCAGCAGCTTACAGGGGTACGAGCAGTACTTC. Protein product: CASSLQGYEQYF.

The chain joins TRBV7-3 to TRBJ2-3; D unresolved. Germline CDR1 SGHTA, CDR2 FQGTGA. There are 14 residues in the CDR3. Trimming took 5 bases from V and 0 from J, leaving 9 bases between them. This CDR3 reads CASSVRASTDTQYF. Written as DNA, the CDR3 is TGTGCCAGCAGCGTCCGCGCGAGCACAGATACGCAGTATTTT. The variable domain in full, with the rest retrieved from reference TRBV7-3 and TRBJ2-3, is GAGVSQTPSNKVTEKGKYVELRCDPISGHTALYWYRQSLGQGPEFLIYFQGTGAADDSGLPNDRFFAVRPEGSVSTLKIQRTERGDSAVYLCASSVRASTDTQYFGPGTRLTVL.

The chain carries TRBV24-1 and TRBJ2-5; 9 bases line up with TRBD1. The V gene end was trimmed by 3 bases and the J gene end by 5 bases; junction bases not matched to a gene: 9. Germline lookup yields CDR1 KGHDR and CDR2 SFDVKD. The CDR3 contains 16 residues. The CDR3 DNA is TGTGCCACCAGTGATGTGGGACAGGGAGGTATGGAGACCCAGTACTTC. Translated: CATSDVGQGGMETQYF.

The V gene is TRBV6-2 or TRBV6-3, the J gene TRBJ2-3; 8 bases map to TRBD2. The CDR3 consists of 15 residues. V shed 2 bases, J shed 6 bases, and the junction held 7 bases outside the gene matches. CDR1 and CDR2 from the germline V gene are MNHEY and SVGEGT. CDR3 nucleotides: TGTGCCAGCAGTTACGGGGGACTAGGCGGGGATACGCAGTATTTT. Translating it yields CASSYGGLGGDTQYF.

The rearrangement joins TRBV28 to TRBJ1-1; D call uncertain. Germline CDR1 MDHEN, CDR2 SYDVKM. The CDR3 loop spans 16 amino acids. Trimming removed 7 bases from V and 10 bases from J, with 28 bases in between. The CDR3 DNA is TGTGCCAGCACGGGCTATGGCTCCGGCCGGCGTTCTGGAGCTTTCTTT. Residues: CASTGYGSGRRSGAFF.

This clone was detected a few times. The V and J genes are TRBV27 and TRBJ1-5; TRBD1 might be the D (5 bases). Germline V gene data show CDR1 as MNHEY and CDR2 as SMNVEV (reference sequence). CDR3 length: 14 residues. V shed 5 bases and J shed 3 bases, with 11 bases lying between them. The CDR3 DNA reads as TGTGCCAGCAGTCCCGGACAAGCCAATCAGCCCCAGCATTTT. Translated, it gives CASSPGQANQPQHF.

This clone came up a few times. V is TRBV5-1 and J is TRBJ2-6, with D hard to call. In germline, CDR1 is SGHRS, CDR2 YFSETQ. The germline V and J ends were trimmed by 4 bases and 0 bases, with 20 bases remaining between them. The CDR3 runs 19 residues. The CDR3 coding sequence is TGCGCCAGCAGCCTTATTCCCCAGGTGCTCGACTCTGGGGCCAACGTCCTGACTTTC. Translated, it gives CASSLIPQVLDSGANVLTF.

The CDR3 reads CASSTGAVNTEAFF. The CDR3 bases are TGTGCCAGCAGCACAGGGGCGGTGAACACTGAAGCTTTCTTT. V is TRBV7-9 and J is TRBJ1-1; 7 positions match TRBD1. V lost 5 bases and J lost 0; bases outside the gene matches: 3. There are 14 residues in the CDR3. The germline V gene has CDR1 SEHNR and CDR2 FQNEAQ (reference sequence).